This T cell receptor beta chain originates from a study of persistence of HIV-infected CD4 T cells. An overlapping HIV-1 Gag peptide pool stimulated these cells at about 0.94 ug/peptide/mL. Sorted nonresponding memory CD4+ T cells were CD40L-negative, CD69-negative, CD45RO-high. Germline CDR1 and CDR2: MNHEY and SVGEGT. Deletions cut 5 bases from V and 5 bases from J, with 5 bases between. The CDR3 is made up of 11 amino acids. This was the immunoSEQ version 4 assay in survey mode. Genomic DNA was diluted to 10 ng/uL, up to roughly 1 ug per sample. Some clones are missing from TCRdb's copy, which holds only in-frame ones; the method was immunoSEQ multiplex PCR. Among just under 65,000 clones listed, 70% to 75% were seen once. Study-level points and caveats: Within sorted populations, more oligoclonal TCRs accompanied more oligoclonal proviruses.

A note on this clone: Its antigen is still unknown.

The receptor was derived from an adult man with HIV who was CMV-seropositive. Material: CD4+ T cells sorted from PBMCs after roughly 18-hour stimulation, obtained from a patient who received antiretroviral therapy. V is TRBV6-2 or TRBV6-3 and J is TRBJ2-3; D gene uncertain. The CDR3 is CASSQGDTQYF. In DNA, the CDR3 is TGTGCCAGCAGTCAAGGAGATACGCAGTATTTT.